This section outlines one T cell receptor (beta chain) sequence together with its context. The V end was cut by 4 bases, the J end by 8 bases, with 6 bases between. The CDR3 is made up of 11 amino acids. Looked up from germline, CDR1 is MNHNS and CDR2 is SASEGT. The record originates from a study of T-cell reconstitution after alpha-beta-depleted transplantation in children. Unique molecular identifiers were incorporated into the prepared TCRbeta library. TCRdb passed the PCR reads through MiXCR, listing each CDR3 protein once. The data contain 200,000 to 300,000 distinct CDR3 sequences, around 12% of them singletons.

The material was PBMCs from the stem cell graft donor, obtained from the stem cell graft. This TCR came from a human donor who donated a stem cell graft to a child with acute lymphoblastic leukemia. The rearrangement links TRBV6-1 to TRBJ2-1; the D is unclear. The CDR3 sequence is CASSVRDEQFF. The CDR3, as DNA: TGTGCCAGCAGTGTCCGCGATGAGCAGTTCTTC.